A single sample gave rise to the 28 T cell receptor beta chains below, sequenced in a study of shared clonotypes between healthy human individuals. The table came from immunoSEQ multiplex PCR; TCRdb's copy has only in-frame clones and leaves some out. This sample carries roughly 2,500,000 clones, over 85% of them seen once, and the ten largest clones take 0.35% to 0.45%. The sequencing sample was made of naive CD4+ T cells from PBMCs. The sample's subset: CD45RA+ positively selected. These receptors were collected from a man aged 18 to 30 in good health. Some clones in this sample may be carry-over from other donors' samples.

The chain couples TRBV19 to TRBJ2-1, with 9 bases fitting TRBD1. The CDR3 sequence is 15 residues long. Per germline, CDR1 LNHDA and CDR2 SQIVND (reference sequence). V lost 6 bases and J lost 4; bases outside the gene matches: 7. CDR3 in amino acids: CASRGGQGVYNEQFF. The CDR3 DNA reads TGTGCCAGTAGGGGGGGACAGGGCGTGTACAATGAGCAGTTCTTC.

The chain links TRBV5-1 to TRBJ2-2; 7 bases match TRBD1. The J segment lost 2 bases and the V segment lost 5 bases, leaving 3 bases of the junction unmatched. Germline loops: CDR1 SGHRS, CDR2 YFSETQ. CDR3 size: 14 residues. The CDR3 DNA sequence: TGCGCCAGCAGAGGACAGGAAAACACCGGGGAGCTGTTTTTT. It codes for CASRGQENTGELFF.

This clone was seen just once. The rearrangement links TRBV5-1 to TRBJ1-1; tentative D call: TRBD1 (5 bases). V gave up 3 bases and J gave up 1 base, with 10 bases separating them. The CDR3 is 14 residues long. Per germline, CDR1 SGHRS and CDR2 YFSETQ. The CDR3 DNA is TGCGCCAGCAGCTACCTCCAGGGGAACACTGAAGCTTTCTTT. This translates into CASSYLQGNTEAFF.

This chain connects TRBV27 to TRBJ1-3; 10 bases agree with TRBD1. CDR1 is MNHEY and CDR2 is SMNVEV in the germline V gene (reference sequence). V was pared by 5 bases and J by 2 bases, with 9 bases of the junction left unmatched. The CDR3 consists of 17 residues. The CDR3 protein is CASSPGRQGAAGNTIYF. The DNA for the CDR3 is TGTGCCAGCAGTCCCGGGAGACAGGGGGCCGCTGGAAACACCATATATTTT.

This sequence joins TRBV11-2 and TRBJ2-1; 8 bases map to TRBD2. Trimming cost V 5 bases and J 7 bases; bases outside gene matches: 13. Germline lookup yields CDR1 SGHAT and CDR2 FQNNGV. The CDR3 contains 16 residues. This chain's CDR3 is CASSPLWSGRGNEQFF. DNA for the CDR3: TGTGCCAGCAGCCCCTTATGGAGCGGGAGAGGGAATGAGCAGTTCTTC.

This clone was observed a handful of times. The chain carries TRBV11-1 and TRBJ2-7, with D perhaps given as TRBD1 or TRBD2 (5 bases each). The length of the CDR3 is 14 residues. The V gene's germline CDR1 is SGHAT and CDR2 FQDESV (reference sequence). V gave up 3 bases and J gave up 4 bases, with 13 bases separating them. The CDR3 here is CASSFRGQNYEQYF. The CDR3 nucleotides read TGTGCCAGCAGCTTTCGGGGCCAAAATTACGAGCAGTACTTC.

The gene calls are TRBV4-2 and TRBJ2-7; TRBD1 agrees at 10 bases. Germline loops: CDR1 LGHNA, CDR2 YNFKEQ. After removal of 4 bases from V and 1 base from J, the junction contained 4 bases not matched to a gene. This CDR3 contains 15 residues. For the CDR3, the DNA is TGTGCCAGCAGCCGCGGGACAGGGGTATCCTACGAGCAGTACTTC. The encoded protein is CASSRGTGVSYEQYF.

V and J are TRBV18 and TRBJ2-3; D gene unclear. V shed 3 bases and J shed 5 bases, with 9 bases lying between them. The germline V gene encodes CDR1 KGHSH and CDR2 LQKENI. CDR3 length: 13 residues. The DNA of the CDR3 is TGTGCCAGCTCACCCCTAGGCGGAGATACGCAGTATTTT. Protein: CASSPLGGDTQYF.

The rearrangement uses TRBV19 and TRBJ2-3; D ambiguous. Looked up from germline, CDR1 is LNHDA and CDR2 is SQIVND (reference sequence). With 4 bases removed from V and 2 bases from J, the gap between germline ends came to 4 bases. This CDR3 is 12 amino acids long. The CDR3 DNA sequence: TGTGCCAGTAGTAGGACCACAGATACGCAGTATTTT. Protein product: CASSRTTDTQYF.

The chain joins TRBV6-6 to TRBJ1-5; tentative D call: TRBD1 (6 bases). Trimming shortened V by 6 bases and J by 3 bases, and 12 bases separated the two germline ends. The V gene's germline CDR1 is MNHNY and CDR2 SVGAGI (reference sequence). The CDR3 length is 14 residues. CDR3 in amino acids: CASRDGQNNQPQHF. DNA of the CDR3: TGTGCCAGCAGGGACGGACAGAACAATCAGCCCCAGCATTTT.

The gene calls are TRBV30 and TRBJ2-7, with D tentatively TRBD2 (6 bases). CDR1 GTSNPN and CDR2 SVGIG come from the germline V gene (reference sequence). This CDR3 has 16 amino acids. Trimming took off 2 bases at V and 0 bases at J, with 17 bases between the two ends. CDR3: CAWSRGRGRSSYEQYF. CDR3 DNA sequence: TGTGCCTGGAGTAGGGGAAGAGGGAGGAGCTCCTACGAGCAGTACTTC.

This chain uses TRBV11-2 with TRBJ2-7, with 10 bases identical to TRBD1. The CDR3 spans 15 residues. CDR1 and CDR2 from the germline V gene are SGHAT and FQNNGV. The junction had 8 bases not matched to a gene; V was cut back by 5 bases and J by 4 bases. DNA of the CDR3: TGTGCCAGCAGCCATTACCGGGACAGGGGATACGAGCAGTACTTC. This gives the protein CASSHYRDRGYEQYF.

The CDR3 DNA reads as TGTGCCAGCAGCTTAGGTTTGTTCCAAGAGACCCAGTACTTC. It codes for CASSLGLFQETQYF. V and J are TRBV7-7 and TRBJ2-5; D unresolved. The germline CDR1 and CDR2 sequences are SSHAT and FNYEAQ (reference sequence). V lost 1 base and J 1 base, leaving 7 bases between the germline ends. The CDR3 loop spans 14 amino acids.

This chain uses TRBV4-1 with TRBJ2-1; 8 nucleotides line up with TRBD2. Per germline, CDR1 MGHRA and CDR2 YSYEKL. The trim removed 6 bases at V and 8 bases at J, leaving 6 bases unmatched. This CDR3 spans 13 amino acids. The CDR3 spells CASRQREPDEQFF. The CDR3 DNA sequence: TGCGCCAGCAGGCAGCGGGAGCCTGATGAGCAGTTCTTC.

The J gene is TRBJ2-1, the V gene TRBV6-5; D is unclear. Germline V gene data show CDR1 as MNHEY and CDR2 as SVGAGI. The CDR3 consists of 14 residues. Trimming removed 0 bases at V and 10 bases at J, with 13 bases between. The CDR3 DNA follows: TGTGCCAGCAGTTACTCCCCGAGCGTTGAGGAGCAGTTCTTC. This gives the protein CASSYSPSVEEQFF.

In its sample, this clone was seen a few times. The V gene is TRBV2, the J gene TRBJ1-5; D remains ambiguous. The germline gives CDR1 SNHLY, CDR2 FYNNEI. This CDR3 has 13 amino acids. Deletions cut 4 bases from V and 7 bases from J, with 11 bases between. This chain's CDR3 is CASSGMVRQPQHF. The CDR3, as DNA: TGTGCCAGCAGTGGAATGGTAAGACAGCCCCAGCATTTT.

The V call is TRBV25-1, the J call TRBJ2-2; no definite D call. The V end lost 5 bases, the J end lost 7 bases, and 8 bases lay between the germline ends. Germline CDR1 reads MGHDK; CDR2 reads SYGVNS. This CDR3 comprises 12 residues. For the CDR3, the DNA is TGTGCCAGCAGTTCGACTCACGGGGAGCTGTTTTTT. This translates into CASSSTHGELFF.

The table lists this clone with a count of one. This sequence joins TRBV4-3 and TRBJ1-3; 9 positions match TRBD1. V gave up 4 bases and J gave up 4 bases; unmatched junction bases: 5. CDR1 is LGHNA, CDR2 YSLEER, per germline. CDR3 length: 15 residues. CDR3 loop: CASSRGQGSGNTIYF. In DNA, the CDR3 is TGCGCCAGCAGCCGCGGACAGGGGTCGGGAAACACCATATATTTT.

A remark on this clone: Other DNA variants within this sample encode the same CDR3. The rearrangement links TRBV10-3 to TRBJ2-5, with 7 positions matching TRBD1. With 8 bases clipped from V and 5 bases from J, the junction kept 5 bases outside the gene matches. The CDR3 consists of 12 residues. Germline loops: CDR1 ENHRY, CDR2 SYGVKD. CDR3: CAIRDRGETQYF. CDR3 nucleotide sequence: TGTGCCATCCGGGACAGAGGGGAGACCCAGTACTTC.

A note on this clone: One end of the junction does not line up with germline, which may come from a read error. The V gene is TRBV11-1, the J gene TRBJ1-3; no clear D. Germline CDR1 and CDR2: SGHAT and FQDESV (reference sequence). The CDR3 is 14 residues long. The CDR3 DNA sequence: TGTGCCAGCAGCTTAGCGGGTTCTGGAAGCACCATATATTTT. It is translated as CASSLAGSGSTIYF.

The genes are TRBV7-2 and TRBJ1-4; a weak D match, TRBD1 (5 bases). Trimming stripped 3 bases from V and 6 bases from J, with 11 bases between. CDR1 and CDR2 from the germline V gene are SGHTA and FQGNSA. The length of the CDR3 is 14 residues. DNA of the CDR3: TGTGCCAGCAGCTTCGACAGATGGGATGAAAAACTGTTTTTT. It yields the protein CASSFDRWDEKLFF.

The chain has TRBV5-1 and TRBJ2-1; TRBD1 agrees at 7 bases. The CDR3 totals 15 residues. Germline assignment: CDR1 SGHRS and CDR2 YFSETQ. Trimming took 0 bases from V and 4 from J; bases not matched to a gene: 4. CDR3: CASSLVGTEYNEQFF. CDR3 bases: TGCGCCAGCAGCTTGGTAGGGACAGAGTACAATGAGCAGTTCTTC.

The chain's CDR3 is CASSQGVPLAGGGDTQYF. The CDR3 DNA follows: TGCGCCAGCAGCCAAGGGGTCCCGTTAGCGGGAGGAGGAGATACGCAGTATTTT. The V and J genes are TRBV4-1 and TRBJ2-3, with 10 bases that match TRBD2. V was pared by 1 base and J by 5 bases, with 12 bases of the junction left unmatched. Looked up from germline, CDR1 is MGHRA and CDR2 is YSYEKL. This CDR3 has 18 residues.

The chain links TRBV21-1 to TRBJ2-2; TRBD2 is taken as the D call from the table, unchecked against the DNA. TRBV21-1 is assigned pseudogene status. The CDR3 is 15 residues long. The CDR3 nucleotides are TGTGCCAGCAGCAAAGTACTACAAGTCACCGGGGAGCTGTTTTTT. Translated, it gives CASSKVLQVTGELFF.

This chain links TRBV4-1 with TRBJ2-1; the match to TRBD2 covers 11 bases. Germline lookup yields CDR1 MGHRA and CDR2 YSYEKL. J lost 8 bases, V lost 0 bases, and 9 bases had no gene match. This CDR3 is 17 amino acids long. The CDR3 DNA reads TGCGCCAGCAGCCAAGATTTCACTAGCGGGAGTAGGGATGAGCAGTTCTTC. Its translation: CASSQDFTSGSRDEQFF.

This chain joins TRBV7-2 and TRBJ2-3, with D possibly being TRBD1 (5 bases). CDR1 is SGHTA, CDR2 FQGNSA, per germline. Trimming left V 8 bases short and J 0 bases short, with 15 bases between. This CDR3 is 15 amino acids long. DNA for the CDR3: TGTGCCAGCGCTCTTGGTGGGGCTAGCACAGATACGCAGTATTTT. Its translation: CASALGGASTDTQYF. The full variable domain, rest sourced from reference TRBV7-2 and TRBJ2-3, is GAGVSQSPSNKVTEKGKDVELRCDPISGHTALYWYRQSLGQGLEFLIYFQGNSAPDKSGLPSDRFSAERTGGSVSTLTIQRTQQEDSAVYLCASALGGASTDTQYFGPGTRLTVL.

The J gene is TRBJ2-2, the V gene TRBV5-4; 9 bases align to TRBD2. V lost 5 bases to trimming and J lost 7 bases; unmatched junction nucleotides: 12. Per the germline V gene, CDR1 is SGHNT and CDR2 is YYREEE (reference sequence). This CDR3 spans 16 amino acids. In DNA form, the CDR3 reads TGTGCCAGCAGTCTGGAGCTTGGACTAGCGAACGGGGAGCTGTTTTTT. Protein sequence: CASSLELGLANGELFF.

Points on this clone: Other nucleotide sequences in the sample specify the same CDR3. The rearrangement uses TRBV6-6 and TRBJ2-2; no definite D call. The CDR3 sequence is 16 residues long. V lost 0 bases to trimming and J lost 7 bases, with 15 bases between them. In germline, CDR1 is MNHNY, CDR2 SVGAGI (reference sequence). The CDR3 region is CASSYSYDVEGGELFF. CDR3 DNA sequence: TGTGCCAGCAGTTACTCGTACGACGTTGAAGGCGGGGAGCTGTTTTTT.